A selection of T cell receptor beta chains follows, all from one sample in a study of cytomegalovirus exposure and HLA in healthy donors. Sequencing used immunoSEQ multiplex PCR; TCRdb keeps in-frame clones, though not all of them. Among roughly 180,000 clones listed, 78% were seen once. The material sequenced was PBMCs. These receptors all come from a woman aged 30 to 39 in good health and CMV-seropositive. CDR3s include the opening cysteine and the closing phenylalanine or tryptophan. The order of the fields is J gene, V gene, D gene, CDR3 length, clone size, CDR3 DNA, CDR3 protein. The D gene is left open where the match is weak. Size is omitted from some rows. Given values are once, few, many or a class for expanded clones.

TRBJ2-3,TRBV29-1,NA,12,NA,TGCAGCGTTGATGAGGCGACAGATACGCAGTATTTT,CSVDEATDTQYF
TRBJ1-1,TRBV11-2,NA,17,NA,TGTGCCAGCAGCTTCCGACGGGAGAAGCCGTGGAACACTGAAGCTTTCTTT,CASSFRREKPWNTEAFF
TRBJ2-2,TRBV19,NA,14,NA,TGTGCCAGTAGAGGGGCTCAGAGGACCGGGGAGCTGTTTTTT,CASRGAQRTGELFF
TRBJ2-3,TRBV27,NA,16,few,TGTGCCAGCAGTCCCCCGGCGGGCCTTAGCACAGATACGCAGTATTTT,CASSPPAGLSTDTQYF
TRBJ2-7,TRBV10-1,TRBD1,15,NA,TGCGCCAGCAGTGAAATCGGGACAGGGGGCCACGAGCAGTACTTC,CASSEIGTGGHEQYF
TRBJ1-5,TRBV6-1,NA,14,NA,TGTGCCAGCAGCGGGGGAAATAGCAATCAGCCCCAGCATTTT,CASSGGNSNQPQHF
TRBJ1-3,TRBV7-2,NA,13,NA,TGTGCCAGCAGCTTAGGTGGGAGGAACACCATATATTTT,CASSLGGRNTIYF
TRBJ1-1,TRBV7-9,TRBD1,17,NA,TGTTCCAGCAGCCTTACGGGGGACAGGGGGCTCTGGACTGAAGCTTTCTTT,CSSSLTGDRGLWTEAFF
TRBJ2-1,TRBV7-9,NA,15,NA,TGTGCCAGCAGCTTAGCGGGGGGTATAAACAATGAGCAGTTCTTC,CASSLAGGINNEQFF
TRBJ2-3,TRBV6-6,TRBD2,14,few,TGTGCCAGCATTCACCCGGGGAGCGGGGGGGCCTCCGTTTTT,CASIHPGSGGASVF
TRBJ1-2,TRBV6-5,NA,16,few,TGTGCCAGCAGTTCCAGCATGATGACTGATAACTATGGCTACACCTTC,CASSSSMMTDNYGYTF
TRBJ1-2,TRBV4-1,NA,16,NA,TGCGCCAGCAGCCAAAAATACGAAGAGAAATTCTATGGCTACACCTTC,CASSQKYEEKFYGYTF
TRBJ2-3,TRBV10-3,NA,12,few,TGTGCCATCCTTCGGGTCCCAGATACGCAGTATTTT,CAILRVPDTQYF
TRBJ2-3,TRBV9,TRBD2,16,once,TGTGCCAGCAGCGTAGCTGGCGGGAGGGCTGCAGATACGCAGTATTTT,CASSVAGGRAADTQYF
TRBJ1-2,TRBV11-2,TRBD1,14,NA,TGTGCCAGCAGGGGGGACAGGCTCGTATATGGCTACACCTTC,CASRGDRLVYGYTF
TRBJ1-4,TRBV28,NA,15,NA,TGTGCCAGCAGTTCGCGGCAGGGGAGTTATGAAAAACTGTTTTTT,CASSSRQGSYEKLFF
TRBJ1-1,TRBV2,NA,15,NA,TGTGCCAGACCTAGGGGGACCTTGATGAACACTGAAGCTTTCTTT,CARPRGTLMNTEAFF
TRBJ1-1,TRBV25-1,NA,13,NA,TGTGCCAGCAGTGCGACAGCTACAACTGAAGCTTTCTTT,CASSATATTEAFF
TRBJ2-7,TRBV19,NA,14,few,TGTGCCAGTAGTATGAGTCTCTCTTATTACGAGCAGTACTTC,CASSMSLSYYEQYF
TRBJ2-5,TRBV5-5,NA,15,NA,TGTGCCAGCAGCCTCACAGGGATTAGGGGCGAGACCCAGTACTTC,CASSLTGIRGETQYF
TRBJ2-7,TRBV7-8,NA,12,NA,TGTGCCAGCAGCCCTCAGGCCTACGAGCAGTACTTC,CASSPQAYEQYF
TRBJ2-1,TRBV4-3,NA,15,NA,TGCGCCAGCAGCCAAGAGGCAGGAGGGATGGGGGAGCAGTTCTTC,CASSQEAGGMGEQFF
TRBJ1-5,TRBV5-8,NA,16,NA,TGTGCCAGCAGCTTGGAGCCGACAGGCCCCTATCAGCCCCAGCATTTT,CASSLEPTGPYQPQHF
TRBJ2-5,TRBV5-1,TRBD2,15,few,TGCGCCAGCAGCTTGCGTAGCGGGAGTCAGGAGACCCAGTACTTC,CASSLRSGSQETQYF
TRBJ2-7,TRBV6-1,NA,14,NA,TGTGCCAGCAGTGAAATGGGGCAATACTACGAGCAGTACTTC,CASSEMGQYYEQYF